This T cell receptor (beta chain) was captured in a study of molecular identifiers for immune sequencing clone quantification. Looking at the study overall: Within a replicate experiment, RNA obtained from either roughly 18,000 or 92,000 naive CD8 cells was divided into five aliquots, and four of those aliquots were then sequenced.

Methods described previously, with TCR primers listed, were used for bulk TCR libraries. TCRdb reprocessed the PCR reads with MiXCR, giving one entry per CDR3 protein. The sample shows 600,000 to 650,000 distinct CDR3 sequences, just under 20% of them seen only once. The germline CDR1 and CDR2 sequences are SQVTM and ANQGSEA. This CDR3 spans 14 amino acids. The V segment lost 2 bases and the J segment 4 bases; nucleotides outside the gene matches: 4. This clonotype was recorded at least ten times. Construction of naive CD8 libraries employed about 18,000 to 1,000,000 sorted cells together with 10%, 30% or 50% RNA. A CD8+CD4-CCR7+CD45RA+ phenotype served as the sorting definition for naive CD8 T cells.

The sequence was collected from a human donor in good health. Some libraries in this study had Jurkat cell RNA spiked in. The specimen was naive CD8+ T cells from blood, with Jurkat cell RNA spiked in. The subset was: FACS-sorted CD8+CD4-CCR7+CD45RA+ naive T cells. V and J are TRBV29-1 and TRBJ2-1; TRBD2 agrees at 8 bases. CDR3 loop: CSVESSGAYNEQFF. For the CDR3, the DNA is TGCAGCGTTGAAAGTAGCGGGGCATACAATGAGCAGTTCTTC.